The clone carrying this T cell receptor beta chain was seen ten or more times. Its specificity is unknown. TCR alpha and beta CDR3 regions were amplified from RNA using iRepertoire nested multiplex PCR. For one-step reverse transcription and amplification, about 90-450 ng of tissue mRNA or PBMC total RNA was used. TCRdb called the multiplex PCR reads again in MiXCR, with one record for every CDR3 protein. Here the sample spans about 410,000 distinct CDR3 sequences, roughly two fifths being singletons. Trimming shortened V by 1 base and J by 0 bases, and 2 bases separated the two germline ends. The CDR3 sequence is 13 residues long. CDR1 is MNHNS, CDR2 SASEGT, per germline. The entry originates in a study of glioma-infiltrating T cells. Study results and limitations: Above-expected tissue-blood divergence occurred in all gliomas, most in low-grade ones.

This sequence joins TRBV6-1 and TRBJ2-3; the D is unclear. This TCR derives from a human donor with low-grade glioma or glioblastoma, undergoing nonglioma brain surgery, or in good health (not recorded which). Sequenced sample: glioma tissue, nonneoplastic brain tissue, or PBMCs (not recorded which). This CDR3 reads CASSEGSTDTQYF. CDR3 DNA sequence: TGTGCCAGCAGTGAAGGCAGCACAGATACGCAGTATTTT.